One sample yielded the 22 T cell receptor beta chains listed below, sequenced in a study of shared clonotypes between healthy human individuals. Repertoires were generated with immunoSEQ multiplex PCR, while TCRdb's copy carries only in-frame clones and drops some. Of approximately 340,000 clones listed, under 80% are singletons. What was sequenced was memory CD4+ T cells sorted from blood. Subset: CD45RA-negative fraction. Receptors originate from a man younger than 45 in good health.

The gene calls are TRBV15 and TRBJ1-4; D gene uncertain. The CDR3 has 14 residues. The V gene's germline CDR1 is LNHNV and CDR2 YYDKDF (reference sequence). The V gene lost 2 bases and the J gene lost 7 bases, with 11 bases spanning the gap. Here the CDR3 reads CATSRQGSGEKLFF. CDR3 DNA: TGTGCCACCAGCAGACAAGGGTCCGGTGAAAAACTGTTTTTT. Combining the CDR3 with reference TRBV15 and TRBJ1-4 gives the whole variable domain DAMVIQNPRYQVTQFGKPVTLSCSQTLNHNVMYWYQQKSSQAPKLLFHYYDKDFNNEADTPDNFQSRRPNTSFCFLDIRSPGLGDTAMYLCATSRQGSGEKLFFGSGTQLSVL.

V gene TRBV15 combines with J gene TRBJ2-7, with 8 bases identical to TRBD2. This CDR3 has 15 residues. The J segment lost 2 bases and the V segment lost 0 bases, leaving 3 bases of the junction unmatched. The germline gives CDR1 LNHNV, CDR2 YYDKDF (reference sequence). The chain's CDR3 is CATSRDIAGTYEQYF. Here the CDR3 DNA reads TGTGCCACCAGCAGAGACATAGCGGGAACCTACGAGCAGTACTTC.

The chain has TRBV20-1 and TRBJ1-2; the D is unclear. The CDR3 length is 11 residues. In germline, CDR1 is DFQATT, CDR2 SNEGSKA (reference sequence). V was pared by 3 bases and J by 6 bases, with 8 bases between. The chain's CDR3 is CSASPTDGYTF. The CDR3, as DNA: TGCAGTGCTAGCCCCACGGATGGCTACACCTTC.

The chain recombines TRBV27 with TRBJ2-7, with 9 positions matching TRBD2. CDR1 MNHEY and CDR2 SMNVEV come from the germline V gene (reference sequence). The CDR3 consists of 16 residues. After removal of 4 bases from V and 1 base from J, the junction contained 8 bases not matched to a gene. The CDR3 spells CASSSPQTSGSYEQYF. The CDR3 nucleotides read TGTGCCAGCAGTTCCCCCCAGACTAGCGGATCCTACGAGCAGTACTTC.

The chain carries TRBV11-2 and TRBJ1-6, with a possible D match to TRBD1 (5 bases). Trimming shortened V by 4 bases and J by 4 bases, and 14 bases separated the two germline ends. The CDR3 has 16 amino acids. Germline lookup yields CDR1 SGHAT and CDR2 FQNNGV. The CDR3 is CASSSLMEGYNSPLHF. DNA for the CDR3: TGTGCCAGCAGCTCGTTGATGGAGGGGTATAATTCACCCCTCCACTTT.

CDR3 residues: CASRQRGSSNYEQYF. DNA of the CDR3: TGTGCCAGCAGGCAGAGAGGGAGTTCTAACTACGAGCAGTACTTC. The chain uses TRBV6-1 and TRBJ2-7; perhaps TRBD2 as D (5 bases). Trimming took off 6 bases at V and 3 bases at J, with 18 bases between the two ends. CDR3 length: 15 amino acids. The V gene's germline CDR1 is MNHNS and CDR2 SASEGT.

The chain combines TRBV9 with TRBJ2-2, with TRBD2 identical over 12 bases. V trimming: 5 bases; J trimming: 5 bases; junction bases outside the gene matches: 7. Germline V gene data show CDR1 as SGDLS and CDR2 as YYNGEE. The CDR3 consists of 16 residues. The CDR3 reads CASSPGLAGWTGELFF. In DNA form, the CDR3 reads TGTGCCAGCAGTCCAGGACTAGCGGGATGGACCGGGGAGCTGTTTTTT.

The gene calls are TRBV28 and TRBJ1-4; a possible D gene is TRBD1 (6 bases). The CDR3 loop spans 16 amino acids. Trimming pared 4 bases from V and 8 bases from J, leaving 20 bases between. CDR1 and CDR2 (germline): MDHEN, SYDVKM. CDR3 sequence: CASSYGQTGKREKLFF. The CDR3 DNA reads TGTGCCAGCAGTTACGGGCAAACAGGGAAACGGGAAAAACTGTTTTTT.

The CDR3 here is CAWSPGVYEQYF. The DNA for the CDR3 is TGTGCCTGGAGTCCAGGCGTCTACGAGCAGTACTTC. V usage is TRBV30 and J usage is TRBJ2-7, with unresolved D. Trimming removed 2 bases from V and 3 bases from J, with 8 bases in between. The CDR3 contains 12 residues. Germline CDR1 reads GTSNPN; CDR2 reads SVGIG (reference sequence).

The rearrangement joins TRBV7-8 to TRBJ2-5; D unresolved. V lost 1 base and J lost 2, with 8 bases in between. Germline V lookup: CDR1 SGHVS, CDR2 FQNEAQ. The CDR3 extends over 14 amino acids. As DNA, the CDR3 is TGTGCCAGCAGCTTAGGAAGCGCTCAAGAGACCCAGTACTTC. This gives the protein CASSLGSAQETQYF.

The chain links TRBV5-4 to TRBJ2-7, with 7 bases fitting TRBD2. J was trimmed by 0 bases and V by 0 bases; bases with no gene match: 9. Germline values: CDR1 SGHNT, CDR2 YYREEE (reference sequence). This CDR3 region has 17 residues. The CDR3: CASSLGLSAGSSYEQYF. DNA for the CDR3: TGTGCCAGCAGCTTGGGACTATCAGCGGGAAGCTCCTACGAGCAGTACTTC.

The rearrangement uses TRBV18 and TRBJ1-1; tentative D call: TRBD1 (5 bases). This CDR3 region has 15 residues. V lost 7 bases to trimming and J lost 0 bases, with 15 bases between them. From germline, CDR1 is KGHSH and CDR2 LQKENI. CDR3 protein: CASFGAGGMNTEAFF. CDR3 nucleotides: TGTGCCAGCTTTGGGGCCGGAGGGATGAACACTGAAGCTTTCTTT.

CDR3: CASSVGPRLEYEQYF. For the CDR3, the DNA is TGTGCCAGCAGCGTAGGTCCGCGATTAGAATACGAGCAGTACTTC. The chain employs TRBV9 and TRBJ2-7; D uncertain. This CDR3 region has 15 residues. CDR1 and CDR2 from the germline V gene are SGDLS and YYNGEE. Trimming pared 0 bases from V and 4 bases from J, leaving 14 bases between.

The chain joins TRBV28 to TRBJ2-2; 10 bases line up with TRBD2. Germline CDR1 and CDR2: MDHEN and SYDVKM. V gave up 8 bases and J gave up 1 base; unmatched junction bases: 4. This CDR3 comprises 15 residues. CDR3 coding DNA: TGTGCCAGCGCGGGACTAGCGCAGAACACCGGGGAGCTGTTTTTT. As protein: CASAGLAQNTGELFF. Using reference TRBV28 and TRBJ2-2 for the parts outside the CDR3, the full variable domain is DVKVTQSSRYLVKRTGEKVFLECVQDMDHENMFWYRQDPGLGLRLIYFSYDVKMKEKGDIPEGYSVSREKKERFSLILESASTNQTSMYLCASAGLAQNTGELFFGEGSRLTVL.

Note on this clone: One end of the junction is discordant with germline, which a read error may explain. The chain employs TRBV6-4 and TRBJ2-1; the D gene is possibly TRBD1 (6 bases). The CDR3 length is 12 residues. Germline CDR1 and CDR2: MRHNA and SNTAGT. The CDR3 sequence is CASSAVGGPRVF. The CDR3 region has the DNA TGTGCCAGCAGTGCCGTAGGGGGACCCCGGGTCTTC.

This chain connects TRBV5-1 to TRBJ2-5, with D maybe TRBD1 (5 bases). The V end was cut by 1 base, the J end by 4 bases, with 11 bases between. The CDR3 is made up of 14 amino acids. CDR1 and CDR2 from the germline V gene are SGHRS and YFSETQ. CDR3 sequence: CASSLQGTTETQYF. The CDR3 region has the DNA TGCGCCAGCAGCTTGCAGGGAACCACAGAGACCCAGTACTTC.

The rearrangement links TRBV5-4 to TRBJ1-2; 12 nucleotides align to TRBD1. CDR1 SGHNT and CDR2 YYREEE come from the germline V gene (reference sequence). J gave up 7 bases and V 4 bases, and 11 bases lay outside the gene matches. There are 16 residues in the CDR3. This CDR3 reads CASSPLAGQGAGGYTF. The CDR3 DNA reads TGTGCCAGCAGCCCCCTTGCGGGACAGGGGGCGGGTGGCTACACCTTC.

The rearrangement links TRBV28 to TRBJ2-5; D tentatively reads TRBD1 or TRBD2 (5 bases each). Germline V gene data show CDR1 as MDHEN and CDR2 as SYDVKM. This CDR3 comprises 13 residues. Trimming shortened V by 10 bases and J by 4 bases, and 16 bases separated the two germline ends. The CDR3 region has the DNA TGTGCCACCGCTGGTGCGAGGGGAGAGACCCAGTACTTC. Amino acid sequence: CATAGARGETQYF.

V and J are TRBV5-4 and TRBJ2-3; 15 positions match TRBD2. Losses at the gene ends were 3 bases for V and 0 bases for J; bases not matched to a gene: 8. The CDR3 is made up of 19 amino acids. CDR1 is SGHNT and CDR2 is YYREEE in the germline V gene (reference sequence). CDR3 nucleotides: TGTGCCAGCAGCTCGGGACTAGCGGGAGGAGTAGGCAGCACAGATACGCAGTATTTT. It specifies CASSSGLAGGVGSTDTQYF. The entire variable domain, with the rest obtained from reference TRBV5-4 and TRBJ2-3, is as follows: ETGVTQSPTHLIKTRGQQVTLRCSSQSGHNTVSWYQQALGQGPQFIFQYYREEENGRGNFPPRFSGLQFPNYSSELNVNALELDDSALYLCASSSGLAGGVGSTDTQYFGPGTRLTVL.

The chain recombines TRBV27 with TRBJ1-1; TRBD1 agrees at 7 bases. The CDR3 covers 14 residues. Per the germline V gene, CDR1 is MNHEY and CDR2 is SMNVEV (reference sequence). The J segment lost 0 bases and the V segment lost 5 bases, leaving 3 bases of the junction unmatched. DNA for the CDR3: TGTGCCAGCAGTAACGGGACAGTGAACACTGAAGCTTTCTTT. It codes for CASSNGTVNTEAFF.

J is TRBJ2-3 and V is TRBV10-3; D is ambiguous. The V gene's germline CDR1 is ENHRY and CDR2 SYGVKD. This CDR3 comprises 12 residues. Trimming pared 6 bases from V and 6 bases from J, leaving 10 bases between. The CDR3 is CAIRAQSDTQYF. Written as DNA, the CDR3 is TGTGCCATCAGGGCGCAGTCGGATACGCAGTATTTT.

This clone appeared a single time. The chain combines TRBV21-1 with TRBJ2-1; the table's TRBD2 call for D was not verified on the DNA. TRBV21-1 is a known pseudogene. The CDR3 contains 15 residues. CDR3 region: CASRLQREFANEQFF. The CDR3 nucleotides are TGTGCCAGCAGACTTCAGCGGGAGTTTGCCAATGAGCAGTTCTTC.